This entry concerns a single T cell receptor beta chain. This CDR3 has 14 amino acids. TCRdb re-called the 5' RACE reads and catalogs CDR3 proteins one per entry, DNA excluded. The sample has over 250,000 distinct CDR3 sequences; the top ten hold roughly 4.2%. This entry is derived from a study of T cells expressing NK-cell markers. This TCR was recovered from a woman between 18 and 69 years old in good health. V gene TRBV12-3 or TRBV12-4 combines with J gene TRBJ1-5. Sequencing was done on a sample of blood T cells: a sorted CD56 or NKG2C T cell subset, CD4+ or CD8+ T cells, or bulk PBMC T cells (not recorded which). The CDR3 spells CASRPLYSNQPQHF.